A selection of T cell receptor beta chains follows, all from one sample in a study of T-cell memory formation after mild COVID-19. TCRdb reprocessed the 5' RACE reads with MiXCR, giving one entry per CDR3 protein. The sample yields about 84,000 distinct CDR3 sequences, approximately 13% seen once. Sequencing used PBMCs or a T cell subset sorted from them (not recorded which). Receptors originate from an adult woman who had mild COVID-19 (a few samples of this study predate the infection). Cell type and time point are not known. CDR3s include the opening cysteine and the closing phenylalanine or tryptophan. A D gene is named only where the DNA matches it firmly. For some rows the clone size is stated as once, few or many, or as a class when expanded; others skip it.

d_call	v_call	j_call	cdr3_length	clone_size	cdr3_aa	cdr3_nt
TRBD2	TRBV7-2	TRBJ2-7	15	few	CASSRWTSGNYEQYF	TGTGCCAGCAGCCGCTGGACTAGCGGGAACTACGAGCAGTACTTC
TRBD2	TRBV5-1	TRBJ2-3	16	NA	CASSLGSGGPTDTQYF	TGCGCCAGCAGCTTGGGTAGCGGGGGGCCCACAGATACGCAGTATTTT
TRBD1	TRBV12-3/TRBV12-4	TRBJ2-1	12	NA	CASSYLTGEQFF	TGTGCCAGCAGCTACCTGACAGGGGAGCAGTTCTTC
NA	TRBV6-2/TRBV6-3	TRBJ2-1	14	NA	CASSPGATYSEQFF	TGTGCCAGCAGCCCCGGGGCTACGTATAGTGAGCAGTTCTTC
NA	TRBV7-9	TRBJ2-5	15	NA	CASTSTVMYQETQYF	TGTGCCAGCACCTCGACGGTGATGTACCAAGAGACCCAGTACTTC
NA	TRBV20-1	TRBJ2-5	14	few	CSAHSPGEQETQYF	TGCAGTGCTCATAGCCCGGGGGAGCAGGAGACCCAGTACTTC
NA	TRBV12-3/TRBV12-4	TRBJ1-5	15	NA	CASSFRGHSNQPQHF	TGTGCCAGCAGTTTCAGGGGACATAGCAATCAGCCCCAGCATTTT
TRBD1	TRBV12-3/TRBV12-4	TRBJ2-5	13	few	CAPGQALNETQYF	TGTGCCCCAGGACAGGCCCTAAATGAGACCCAGTACTTC
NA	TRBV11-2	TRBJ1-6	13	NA	CASSFFADSPLHF	TGTGCCAGCAGCTTTTTTGCTGATTCACCCCTCCACTTT
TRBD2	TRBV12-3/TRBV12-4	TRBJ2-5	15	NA	CASTIGGAKGETQYF	TGTGCCAGCACTATCGGGGGGGCCAAGGGAGAGACCCAGTACTTC
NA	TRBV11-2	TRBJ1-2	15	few	CASSLATGRGYGYTF	TGTGCCAGCAGCTTAGCTACAGGGCGAGGCTATGGCTACACCTTC
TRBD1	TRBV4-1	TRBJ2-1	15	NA	CASSQEGQAHNEQFF	TGCGCCAGCAGCCAAGAGGGACAGGCCCACAATGAGCAGTTCTTC
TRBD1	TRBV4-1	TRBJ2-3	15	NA	CASSHQDRGSDTQYF	TGCGCCAGCAGCCATCAAGACAGGGGATCAGATACGCAGTATTTT
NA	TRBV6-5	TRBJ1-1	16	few	CASSYYTVGLGTEAFF	TGTGCCAGCAGTTACTATACGGTGGGGCTTGGCACTGAAGCTTTCTTT
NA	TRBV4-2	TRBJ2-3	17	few	CASSQGRRGVRTDTQYF	TGTGCCAGCAGCCAAGGTCGGCGGGGAGTCCGCACAGATACGCAGTATTTT
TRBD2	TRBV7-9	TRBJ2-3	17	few	CASSRLTSGEGRDTQYF	TGTGCCAGCAGCCGCCTTACTAGCGGAGAGGGGAGAGATACGCAGTATTTT